Sequencing of this T cell receptor beta chain was carried out in a study of T cells in tuberculosis. Study details: IGRA-negative adolescents, IGRA-positive adolescents with latent tuberculosis and adults with active tuberculosis formed this South African cohort. Findings and limits, study-wide: Active tuberculosis alpha repertoires lay closer to GMM-specific TCRs than controls'. A GMM-specific repertoire classifier reached about 89% accuracy, AUROC more than 0.8.

TCRdb's copy holds only in-frame clones and misses some; the assay was immunoSEQ multiplex PCR. The sample records more than 30,000 clones, 94% being singletons. In the case of this clone: What it binds is not known.

The TCR sequence derives from a donor aged 10 to 29 with latent tuberculosis or without tuberculosis infection. Some clones in this sample may be carry-over from other donors' samples. The source material was PBMCs.

CDR3 DNA sequence: TGTGCCAGCAGCTCAGGGGATATGGCCTACGAGCAGTACGTC. It encodes CASSSGDMAYEQYV. V and J are TRBV7-8 and TRBJ2-7, with D tentatively TRBD1 (6 bases). The CDR3 runs to 14 residues. The V and J ends lost 4 bases and 2 bases respectively, with 12 bases between them. Looked up from germline, CDR1 is SGHVS and CDR2 is FQNEAQ.